These 18 T cell receptor beta chains were all obtained from the same sample, sequenced in a study of Ad26.COV2.S vaccination and SARS-CoV-2 variants. Using immunoSEQ multiplex PCR, the repertoire was profiled, and TCRdb retains in-frame clones only, with some absent. The sample shows roughly 140,000 clones, just over 85% of them seen only once. Material: peripheral blood, obtained after recovery from COVID-19. Receptors were obtained from a human donor who had recovered from COVID-19.

The J gene is TRBJ2-1, the V gene TRBV4-3; D is unresolved. This CDR3 spans 15 amino acids. V dropped 2 bases and J dropped 8 bases, with 16 bases sitting between them. The V gene's germline CDR1 is LGHNA and CDR2 YSLEER. The CDR3 DNA is TGCGCCAGCAGCCAAAGACTGCCAGCGACCGATGAGCAGTTCTTC. Amino acids: CASSQRLPATDEQFF.

The rearrangement uses TRBV2 and TRBJ2-1; D perhaps matches TRBD2 (7 bases). Trimming removed 6 bases at V and 12 bases at J, with 21 bases between. CDR1 SNHLY and CDR2 FYNNEI come from the germline V gene. CDR3 length: 14 amino acids. The CDR3: CASRASGTTYRQFF. CDR3 nucleotides: TGTGCCAGCAGAGCAAGCGGGACAACCTATCGGCAGTTCTTC.

The chain has TRBV28 and TRBJ2-1; D gene unclear. The CDR3 extends over 14 amino acids. Trimming removed 7 bases at V and 2 bases at J, with 12 bases between. CDR1 MDHEN and CDR2 SYDVKM come from the germline V gene. The CDR3: CASTHLRAYNEQFF. The CDR3 DNA reads TGTGCCAGCACCCATCTTAGGGCCTACAATGAGCAGTTCTTC.

This clone was recorded a few times. The genes are TRBV5-1 and TRBJ1-1; the D is unclear. The CDR3 runs 12 residues. Deletions cut 5 bases from V and 1 base from J, with 6 bases between. CDR1 and CDR2 (germline): SGHRS, YFSETQ. The CDR3 is CASREPNTEAFF. The CDR3 DNA follows: TGCGCCAGCAGGGAGCCGAACACTGAAGCTTTCTTT.

This clone appeared a single time. The chain recombines TRBV4-3 with TRBJ1-3; no clear D. V gave up 6 bases and J gave up 3 bases, with 9 bases separating them. Germline V CDR1 and CDR2: LGHNA, YSLEER. There are 13 residues in the CDR3. DNA of the CDR3: TGCGCCAGCAGTGACGGAGTTGGAAACACCATATATTTT. As protein: CASSDGVGNTIYF.

This clone was counted once. The rearrangement links TRBV6-5 to TRBJ1-5; D unclear. With 8 bases removed from V and 3 bases from J, the gap between germline ends came to 17 bases. CDR3 length: 15 residues. Germline V gene data show CDR1 as MNHEY and CDR2 as SVGAGI. CDR3 protein: CASSRGGSPNQPQHF. The CDR3 DNA reads TGTGCCAGCTCCCGGGGAGGGTCCCCCAATCAGCCCCAGCATTTT.

The chain couples TRBV5-6 to TRBJ1-1; no reliable D call. CDR3 length equals 15 residues. CDR1 SGHDT and CDR2 YYEEEE come from the germline V gene. V was shortened by 4 bases and J by 3 bases, with 16 bases between the two germline ends. The CDR3 DNA reads TGTGCCAGCAGCCTCCCCGGGGAGACTCACACTGAAGCTTTCTTT. As protein: CASSLPGETHTEAFF.

The rearrangement links TRBV7-8 to TRBJ1-5; D gene ambiguous. Germline V gene data show CDR1 as SGHVS and CDR2 as FQNEAQ. The CDR3 consists of 15 residues. V shed 0 bases and J shed 3 bases, with 9 bases lying between them. The CDR3 loop reads CASSLAHTSNQPQHF. CDR3 coding DNA: TGTGCCAGCAGCTTAGCGCACACCTCCAATCAGCCCCAGCATTTT.

This clone occurred once. The chain carries TRBV4-3 and TRBJ2-4; D is unclear. There are 16 residues in the CDR3. Looked up from germline, CDR1 is LGHNA and CDR2 is YSLEER. V shed 0 bases and J shed 4 bases, with 13 bases lying between them. CDR3 sequence reads: CASSQDHHSSKNIQYF. CDR3 nucleotides: TGCGCCAGCAGCCAAGATCATCACTCCTCAAAAAACATTCAGTACTTC.

This chain links TRBV28 with TRBJ1-3; 7 positions agree with TRBD1. This CDR3 contains 16 residues. With V trimmed by 5 bases and J by 0 bases, 7 bases remained unmatched. Germline CDR1 is MDHEN and CDR2 is SYDVKM. The CDR3 region has the DNA TGTGCCAGCAGTCGAACGACAGGGTTCTCTGGAAACACCATATATTTT. Translating gives CASSRTTGFSGNTIYF.

The chain joins TRBV5-1 to TRBJ2-7; 8 bases map to TRBD1. This CDR3 region has 14 residues. Germline CDR1 reads SGHRS; CDR2 reads YFSETQ. V lost 5 bases and J lost 7; bases outside the gene matches: 11. CDR3: CASRRSTGDGEQYF. The CDR3 DNA follows: TGCGCCAGCAGACGATCGACAGGGGATGGAGAGCAGTACTTC.

The chain is built from TRBV5-6 and TRBJ1-5; D gene uncertain. The CDR3 contains 13 residues. V gave up 5 bases and J gave up 5 bases, with 11 bases separating them. Germline lookup yields CDR1 SGHDT and CDR2 YYEEEE. CDR3 amino acids: CASSIEGDQPQHF. Here the CDR3 DNA reads TGTGCCAGCAGTATAGAAGGCGATCAGCCCCAGCATTTT.

This chain uses TRBV28 with TRBJ1-2, with TRBD1 as a possible D gene (5 bases). Trimming took off 8 bases at V and 6 bases at J, with 16 bases between the two ends. The CDR3 runs to 13 residues. Germline CDR1 and CDR2: MDHEN and SYDVKM. For the CDR3, the DNA is TGTGCCAGCGTTGAGGGACGGTTTCATGGCTACACCTTC. This sequence encodes CASVEGRFHGYTF.

V usage is TRBV15 and J usage is TRBJ2-2; 8 bases are a match to TRBD1. V dropped 8 bases and J dropped 7; count of bases not matched to a gene: 6. Per the germline V gene, CDR1 is LNHNV and CDR2 is YYDKDF (reference sequence). The CDR3 loop spans 13 amino acids. The CDR3 nucleotides read TGTGCCACCGCCAGGGGGCAAGACGGGGAGCTGTTTTTT. Amino acids: CATARGQDGELFF.

This sequence joins TRBV30 and TRBJ1-1; possibly TRBD1 for D (5 bases). The CDR3 is 15 residues long. The germline V and J ends were trimmed by 4 bases and 1 base, with 16 bases remaining between them. Germline CDR1 is GTSNPN and CDR2 is SVGIG (reference sequence). The CDR3 reads CAWTPQEGPNTEAFF. DNA of the CDR3: TGTGCCTGGACTCCGCAAGAGGGGCCGAACACTGAAGCTTTCTTT.

This chain joins TRBV19 and TRBJ1-1, with TRBD1 matching over 10 bases. The V and J ends lost 9 bases and 5 bases, in that order; junction bases with no gene match: 3. CDR1 is LNHDA and CDR2 is SQIVND in the germline V gene (reference sequence). This CDR3 has 12 residues. DNA for the CDR3: TGTGCCAGCAGACAGGGGGCGACTGAAGCTTTCTTT. Protein sequence: CASRQGATEAFF.

This clone was picked up a small number of times. The V gene is TRBV19, the J gene TRBJ1-6; 9 bases agree with TRBD1. The J segment lost 6 bases and the V segment lost 8 bases, leaving 5 bases of the junction unmatched. This CDR3 comprises 14 residues. Germline V gene sequence: CDR1 LNHDA, CDR2 SQIVND (reference sequence). Here the CDR3 reads CASQMDRGNSPLHF. In DNA form, the CDR3 reads TGTGCCAGTCAAATGGACAGGGGTAATTCACCCCTCCACTTT. Full variable domain (outside the CDR3, taken from reference TRBV19 and TRBJ1-6): DGGITQSPKYLFRKEGQNVTLSCEQNLNHDAMYWYRQDPGQGLRLIYYSQIVNDFQKGDIAEGYSVSREKKESFPLTVTSAQKNPTAFYLCASQMDRGNSPLHFGNGTRLTVT.

The rearrangement joins TRBV6-1 to TRBJ1-1; D is uncertain. The germline CDR1 and CDR2 sequences are MNHNS and SASEGT. The CDR3 extends over 14 amino acids. Trimming removed 1 base at V and 2 bases at J, with 8 bases between. The CDR3 spells CASSEGSSNTEAFF. The DNA for the CDR3 is TGTGCCAGCAGTGAAGGGAGTAGTAACACTGAAGCTTTCTTT.